This paragraph covers one T cell receptor (beta chain) sequence. Antigen specificity is unknown. Thawed unstimulated PBMCs were FACS-sorted by CD3, CD4 and CD8 into two populations. Method: immunoSEQ multiplex PCR; TCRdb's copy keeps in-frame clones and lacks some. The sample records 49,000 or so clones, over 65% being singletons. This record belongs to a study of T cell clones after liver transplantation. Overall study: Three of the eight recipients were HCV-positive; the rest had non-autoimmune, non-viral transplant indications. Points from the study as a whole: Donor-reactive sequences fell more than third party-reactive ones, suggesting partial deletion.

This receptor was taken from a human patient who received a liver transplant. The T cells may come from the graft donor. This sample comprised CD4+ T cells from blood, obtained roughly 56 months after liver transplant.

The CDR3 reads CASTPGPPIGEQYF. CDR3 nucleotides: TGTGCCAGCACCCCGGGACCTCCGATCGGCGAGCAGTACTTC. The chain couples TRBV5-4 to TRBJ2-7; D assignment may be TRBD1 or TRBD2 (5 bases each). The CDR3 length is 14 residues. Trimming pared 6 bases from V and 6 bases from J, leaving 19 bases between. Germline values: CDR1 SGHNT, CDR2 YYREEE (reference sequence).